This TCR beta chain was retrieved from a study of a mutant IDH1 vaccine in newly diagnosed glioma. The wider study: The initiation of vaccination occurred 4-6 weeks after radiotherapy alone, or with temozolomide cycles. Before enrollment, the patients had been treated with radiotherapy alone, temozolomide alone, or both together. Most of them had received both. Held at week 35, visit V12 was the safety follow-up, and visit V13 followed at week 47.

The CDR3 extends over 16 amino acids. V was pared by 0 bases and J by 3 bases, with 5 bases of the junction left unmatched. Germline assignment: CDR1 MGHRA and CDR2 YSYEKL. About this clone itself: Antigen: not known.

The time point is: week 47, end of study. One vaccine dose held 300 ug of mutant IDH1 20-mer peptide and came with topical imiquimod. Here immunoSEQ multiplex PCR was the method, and the copy in TCRdb shows in-frame clones only, minus some. The top ten clones hold 4% to 5.5% of a sample with 84,000 or so clones, roughly 77% of them seen once. The V gene is TRBV4-1, the J gene TRBJ2-7; the match to TRBD1 covers 10 bases. The sample consisted of PBMCs, taken from a glioma patient whose treatment included an IDH1 peptide vaccine. The sequence was collected from a man in his forties or fifties with glioma. DNA of the CDR3: TGCGCCAGCAGCCAAGATTGGGGACAGGGGATCTACGAGCAGTACTTC. This encodes CASSQDWGQGIYEQYF.